The 3 T cell receptor beta chains in this list originate from one sample, sequenced in a study of CD8+ T cells in alopecia areata listed by TCRdb under 2018. Library prep was done by the immunoSEQ multiplex PCR assay. To provide template for TCR sequencing, every sample had RNA extracted and reverse transcribed into cDNA. Not all clones reach the TCRdb copy of this immuneACCESS table, which keeps in-frame sequences only. Checked studies attribute under half of the gap to unresolved V genes and leave the rest unexplained. A total of more than 95,000 clones appear in this sample, roughly two fifths of them only once. The ten largest account for approximately 1.5% of the sample. Source material: CD4+ T cells sorted from blood. The source of these receptors is a human donor with alopecia areata.

This sequence joins TRBV18 and TRBJ2-7, with D hard to call. CDR3 length equals 14 residues. The V gene lost 0 bases and the J gene lost 3 bases, with 9 bases spanning the gap. Germline V CDR1 and CDR2: KGHSH, LQKENI. The CDR3: CASSPPSGFYEQYF. The CDR3 DNA sequence: TGTGCCAGCTCACCACCTTCTGGGTTCTACGAGCAGTACTTC.

A word on this clone: One junction end does not reproduce the germline sequence, and a read error may be involved. V is TRBV7-7 and J is TRBJ2-3; possibly TRBD1 for D (6 bases). From germline, CDR1 is SSHAT and CDR2 FNYEAQ (reference sequence). This CDR3 has 18 amino acids. DNA of the CDR3: TGTGCTAGCAGGACCCCCAAAAACATTACAGGGTTCACAGATACGCAGTATTTT. Encoded protein: CASRTPKNITGFTDTQYF.

There are a few counts of this clone. The J gene is TRBJ2-7, the V gene TRBV28; no clear D gene. Germline V gene lookup returns CDR1 MDHEN and CDR2 SYDVKM. V was cut by 5 bases and J by 5 bases, with 16 bases left in between. The CDR3 length is 14 residues. CDR3 DNA sequence: TGTGCCAGCAGTAACGACCGACCGATGGACGAGCAGTACTTC. This codes for CASSNDRPMDEQYF.